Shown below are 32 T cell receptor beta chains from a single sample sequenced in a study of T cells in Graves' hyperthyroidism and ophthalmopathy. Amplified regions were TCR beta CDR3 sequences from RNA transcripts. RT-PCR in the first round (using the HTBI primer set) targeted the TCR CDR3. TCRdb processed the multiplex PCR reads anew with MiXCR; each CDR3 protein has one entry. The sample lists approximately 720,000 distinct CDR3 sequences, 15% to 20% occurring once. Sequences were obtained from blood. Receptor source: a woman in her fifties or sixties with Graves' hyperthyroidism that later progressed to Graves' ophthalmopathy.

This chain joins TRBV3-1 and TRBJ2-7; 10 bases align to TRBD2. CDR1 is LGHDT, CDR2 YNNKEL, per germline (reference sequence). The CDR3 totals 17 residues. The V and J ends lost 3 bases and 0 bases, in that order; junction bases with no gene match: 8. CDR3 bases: TGTGCCAGCAGCCATGGACTAGCGGAGTACCCCTCCTACGAGCAGTACTTC. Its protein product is CASSHGLAEYPSYEQYF.

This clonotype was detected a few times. The CDR3 DNA sequence: TGTGCCAGCAGCTCCCCCTTTCCTAGCGGGGGTACCAATGAGCAGTTCTTC. This encodes CASSSPFPSGGTNEQFF. The rearrangement links TRBV5-4 to TRBJ2-1; 10 nucleotides line up with TRBD2. CDR1 and CDR2 (germline): SGHNT, YYREEE (reference sequence). V trimming: 3 bases; J trimming: 6 bases; junction bases outside the gene matches: 12. CDR3 length equals 17 residues. The full variable domain, completed using reference TRBV5-4 and TRBJ2-1, is ETGVTQSPTHLIKTRGQQVTLRCSSQSGHNTVSWYQQALGQGPQFIFQYYREEENGRGNFPPRFSGLQFPNYSSELNVNALELDDSALYLCASSSPFPSGGTNEQFFGPGTRLTVL.

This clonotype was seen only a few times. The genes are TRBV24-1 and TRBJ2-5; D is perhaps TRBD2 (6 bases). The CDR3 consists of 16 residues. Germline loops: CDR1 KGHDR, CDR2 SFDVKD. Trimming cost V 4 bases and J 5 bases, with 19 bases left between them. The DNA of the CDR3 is TGTGCCACCAGTGACCCAGGAGGGATCGGTAGGGAGACCCAGTACTTC. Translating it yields CATSDPGGIGRETQYF.

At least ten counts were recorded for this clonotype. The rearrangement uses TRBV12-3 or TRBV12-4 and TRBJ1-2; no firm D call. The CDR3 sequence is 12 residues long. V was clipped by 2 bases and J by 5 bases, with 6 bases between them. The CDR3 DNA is TGTGCCAGCAGTTTATATCCTTATGGCTACACCTTC. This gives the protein CASSLYPYGYTF.

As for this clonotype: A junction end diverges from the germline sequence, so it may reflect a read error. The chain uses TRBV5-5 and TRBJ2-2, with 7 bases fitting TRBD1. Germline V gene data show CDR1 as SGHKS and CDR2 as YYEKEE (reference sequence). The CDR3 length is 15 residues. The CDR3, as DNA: TGTGCCAGCAGTACCAGACAGGGTGAAACCGGGGAGCCGTTTTTT. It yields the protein CASSTRQGETGEPFF.

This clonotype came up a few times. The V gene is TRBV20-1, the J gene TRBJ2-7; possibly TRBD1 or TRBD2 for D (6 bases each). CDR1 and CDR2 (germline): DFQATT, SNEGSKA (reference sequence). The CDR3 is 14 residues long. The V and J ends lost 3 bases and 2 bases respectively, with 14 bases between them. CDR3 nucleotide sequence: TGCAGTGCTAGTCCGGGGGCCCGACCCTACGAGCAGTACTTC. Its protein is CSASPGARPYEQYF.

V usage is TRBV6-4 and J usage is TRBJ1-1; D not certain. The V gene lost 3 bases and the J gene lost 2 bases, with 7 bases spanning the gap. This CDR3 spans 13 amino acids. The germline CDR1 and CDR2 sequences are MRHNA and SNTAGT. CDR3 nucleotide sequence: TGTGCCAGCAGTGATGGATTTAACACTGAAGCTTTCTTT. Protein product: CASSDGFNTEAFF.

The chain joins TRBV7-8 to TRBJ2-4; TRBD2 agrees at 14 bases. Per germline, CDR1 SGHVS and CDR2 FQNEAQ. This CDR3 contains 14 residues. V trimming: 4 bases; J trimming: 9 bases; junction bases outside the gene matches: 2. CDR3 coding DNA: TGTGCCAGCAGCTCCGGGACTAGCGGGGGCATTCAGTACTTC. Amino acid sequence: CASSSGTSGGIQYF.

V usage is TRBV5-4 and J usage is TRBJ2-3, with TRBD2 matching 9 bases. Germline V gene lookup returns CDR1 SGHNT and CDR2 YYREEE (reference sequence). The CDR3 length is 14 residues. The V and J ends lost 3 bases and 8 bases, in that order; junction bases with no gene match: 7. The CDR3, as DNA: TGTGCCAGCAGCTCCGAGCGGGGGGTGGGTACGCAGTATTTT. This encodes CASSSERGVGTQYF.

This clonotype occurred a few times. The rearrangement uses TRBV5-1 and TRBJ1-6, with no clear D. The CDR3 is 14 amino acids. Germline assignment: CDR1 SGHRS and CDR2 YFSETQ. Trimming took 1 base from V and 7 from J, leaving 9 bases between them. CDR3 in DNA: TGCGCCAGCAGCTTGCCGGACCGAAATTCACCCCTCCACTTT. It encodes CASSLPDRNSPLHF.

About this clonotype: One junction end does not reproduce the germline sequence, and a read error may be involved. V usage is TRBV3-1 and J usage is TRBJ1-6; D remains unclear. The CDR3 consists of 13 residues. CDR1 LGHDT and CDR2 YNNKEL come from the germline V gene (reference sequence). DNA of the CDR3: TGTGCCAGCAGCCAAGATTATAAATCACCCCTCCACTTT. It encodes CASSQDYKSPLHF. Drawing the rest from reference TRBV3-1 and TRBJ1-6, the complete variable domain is DTAVSQTPKYLVTQMGNDKSIKCEQNLGHDTMYWYKQDSKKFLKIMFSYNNKELIINETVPNRFSPKSPDKAHLNLHINSLELGDSAVYFCASSQDYKSPLHFGNGTRLTVT.

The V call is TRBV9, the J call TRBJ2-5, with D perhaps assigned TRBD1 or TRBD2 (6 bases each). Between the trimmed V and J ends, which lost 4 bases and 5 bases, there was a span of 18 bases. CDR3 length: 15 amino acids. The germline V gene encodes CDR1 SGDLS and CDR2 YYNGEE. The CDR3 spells CASSPEGGEGETQYF. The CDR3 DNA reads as TGTGCCAGCAGCCCGGAGGGGGGAGAGGGGGAGACCCAGTACTTC.

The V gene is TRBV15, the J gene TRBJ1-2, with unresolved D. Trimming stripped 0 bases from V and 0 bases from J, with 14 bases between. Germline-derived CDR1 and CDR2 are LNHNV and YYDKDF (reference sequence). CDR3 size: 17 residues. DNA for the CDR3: TGTGCCACCAGCAGAGATCGCTTTCAGAGATCTAACTATGGCTACACCTTC. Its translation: CATSRDRFQRSNYGYTF.

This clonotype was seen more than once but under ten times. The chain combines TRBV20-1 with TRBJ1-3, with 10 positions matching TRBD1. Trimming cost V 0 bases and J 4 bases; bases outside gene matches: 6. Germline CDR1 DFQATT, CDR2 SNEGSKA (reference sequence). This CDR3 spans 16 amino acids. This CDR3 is CSAREKGQGYGNTIYF. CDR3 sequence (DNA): TGCAGTGCTAGAGAAAAGGGACAGGGGTACGGAAACACCATATATTTT.

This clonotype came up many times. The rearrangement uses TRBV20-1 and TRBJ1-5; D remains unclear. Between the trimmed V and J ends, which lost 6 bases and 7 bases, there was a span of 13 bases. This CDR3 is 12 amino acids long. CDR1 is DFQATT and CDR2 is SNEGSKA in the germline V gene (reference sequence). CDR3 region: CSASGSGQPQHF. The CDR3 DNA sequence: TGCAGTGCGTCAGGAAGCGGACAGCCCCAGCATTTT.

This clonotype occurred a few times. This chain's CDR3 is CATSMSPPRGTGNTIYF. For the CDR3, the DNA is TGTGCCACCAGCATGAGCCCCCCAAGAGGTACTGGAAACACCATATATTTT. This chain connects TRBV15 to TRBJ1-3; no definite D call. The CDR3 extends over 17 amino acids. V was clipped by 4 bases and J by 2 bases, with 18 bases between them. Germline V gives CDR1 LNHNV, CDR2 YYDKDF (reference sequence). The whole variable domain, remainder taken from reference TRBV15 and TRBJ1-3, is DAMVIQNPRYQVTQFGKPVTLSCSQTLNHNVMYWYQQKSSQAPKLLFHYYDKDFNNEADTPDNFQSRRPNTSFCFLDIRSPGLGDTAMYLCATSMSPPRGTGNTIYFGEGSWLTVV.

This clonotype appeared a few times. The CDR3 spells CASNWDRESGEQYF. CDR3 coding DNA: TGTGCCAGCAACTGGGACAGGGAGTCTGGCGAGCAGTACTTC. The chain recombines TRBV6-1 with TRBJ2-7, with 9 bases identical to TRBD1. The CDR3 is made up of 14 amino acids. Germline V CDR1 and CDR2: MNHNS, SASEGT. V shed 7 bases and J 6 bases; nucleotides not matched to a gene: 10.

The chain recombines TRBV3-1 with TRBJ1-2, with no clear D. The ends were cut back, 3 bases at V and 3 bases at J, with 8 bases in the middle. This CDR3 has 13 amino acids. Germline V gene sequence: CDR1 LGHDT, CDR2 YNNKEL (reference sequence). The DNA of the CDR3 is TGTGCCAGCAGCCAGACTCTTGACTATGGCTACACCTTC. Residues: CASSQTLDYGYTF. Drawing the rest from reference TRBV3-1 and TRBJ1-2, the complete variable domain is DTAVSQTPKYLVTQMGNDKSIKCEQNLGHDTMYWYKQDSKKFLKIMFSYNNKELIINETVPNRFSPKSPDKAHLNLHINSLELGDSAVYFCASSQTLDYGYTFGSGTRLTVV.

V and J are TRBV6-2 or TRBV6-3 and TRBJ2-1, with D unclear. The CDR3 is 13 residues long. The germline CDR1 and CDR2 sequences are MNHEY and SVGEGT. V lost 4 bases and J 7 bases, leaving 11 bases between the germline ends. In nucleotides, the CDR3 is TGTGCCAGCAGTTCCCCGTACGGGAATGAGCAGTTCTTC. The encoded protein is CASSSPYGNEQFF.

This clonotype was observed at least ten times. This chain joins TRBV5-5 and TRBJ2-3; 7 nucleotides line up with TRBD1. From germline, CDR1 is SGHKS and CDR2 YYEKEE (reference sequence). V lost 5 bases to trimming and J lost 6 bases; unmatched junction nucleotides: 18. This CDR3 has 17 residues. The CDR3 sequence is CASSTRGEGALVDTQYF. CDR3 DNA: TGTGCCAGCAGTACTCGGGGAGAGGGGGCCCTAGTGGATACGCAGTATTTT.

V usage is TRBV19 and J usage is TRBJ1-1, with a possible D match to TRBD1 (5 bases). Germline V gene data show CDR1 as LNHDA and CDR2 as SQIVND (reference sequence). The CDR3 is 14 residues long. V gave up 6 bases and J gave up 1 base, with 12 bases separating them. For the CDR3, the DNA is TGTGCCAGTAGCAGGGTAGAGAGGAACACTGAAGCTTTCTTT. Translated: CASSRVERNTEAFF. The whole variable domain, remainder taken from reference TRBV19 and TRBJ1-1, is DGGITQSPKYLFRKEGQNVTLSCEQNLNHDAMYWYRQDPGQGLRLIYYSQIVNDFQKGDIAEGYSVSREKKESFPLTVTSAQKNPTAFYLCASSRVERNTEAFFGQGTRLTVV.

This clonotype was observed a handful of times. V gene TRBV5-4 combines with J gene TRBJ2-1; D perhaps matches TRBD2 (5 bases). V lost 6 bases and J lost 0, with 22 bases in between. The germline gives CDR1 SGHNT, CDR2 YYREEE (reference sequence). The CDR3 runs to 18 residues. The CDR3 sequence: CASIQPLEDFTSYNEQFF. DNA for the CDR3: TGTGCCAGCATCCAACCCCTAGAGGACTTTACCTCCTACAATGAGCAGTTCTTC.

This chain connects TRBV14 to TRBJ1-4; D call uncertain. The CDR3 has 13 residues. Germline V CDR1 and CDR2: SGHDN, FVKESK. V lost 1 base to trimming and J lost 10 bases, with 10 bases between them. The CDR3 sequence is CASSQAGLGKLFF. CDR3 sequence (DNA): TGTGCCAGCAGCCAAGCGGGCCTCGGAAAACTGTTTTTT.

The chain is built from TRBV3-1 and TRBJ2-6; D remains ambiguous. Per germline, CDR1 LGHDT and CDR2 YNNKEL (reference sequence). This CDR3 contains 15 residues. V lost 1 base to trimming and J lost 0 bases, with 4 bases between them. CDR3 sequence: CASSQVGSGANVLTF. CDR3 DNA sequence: TGTGCCAGCAGCCAAGTGGGCTCTGGGGCCAACGTCCTGACTTTC. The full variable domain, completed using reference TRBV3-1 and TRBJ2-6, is DTAVSQTPKYLVTQMGNDKSIKCEQNLGHDTMYWYKQDSKKFLKIMFSYNNKELIINETVPNRFSPKSPDKAHLNLHINSLELGDSAVYFCASSQVGSGANVLTFGAGSRLTVL.

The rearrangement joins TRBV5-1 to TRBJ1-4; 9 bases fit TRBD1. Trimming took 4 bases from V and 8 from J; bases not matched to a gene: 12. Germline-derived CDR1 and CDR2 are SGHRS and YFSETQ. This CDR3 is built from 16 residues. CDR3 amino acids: CASSPTIGQGREKLFF. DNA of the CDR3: TGCGCCAGCAGCCCGACGATCGGACAGGGGAGGGAAAAACTGTTTTTT. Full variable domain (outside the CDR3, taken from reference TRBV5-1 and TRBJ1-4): KAGVTQTPRYLIKTRGQQVTLSCSPISGHRSVSWYQQTPGQGLQFLFEYFSETQRNKGNFPGRFSGRQFSNSRSEMNVSTLELGDSALYLCASSPTIGQGREKLFFGSGTQLSVL.

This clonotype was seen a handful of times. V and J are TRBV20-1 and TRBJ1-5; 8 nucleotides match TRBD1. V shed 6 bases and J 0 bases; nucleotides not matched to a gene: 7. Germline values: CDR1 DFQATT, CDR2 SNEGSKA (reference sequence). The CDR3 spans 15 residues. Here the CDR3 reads CSATDRVYSNQPQHF. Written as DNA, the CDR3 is TGCAGTGCGACGGACAGGGTGTATAGCAATCAGCCCCAGCATTTT.

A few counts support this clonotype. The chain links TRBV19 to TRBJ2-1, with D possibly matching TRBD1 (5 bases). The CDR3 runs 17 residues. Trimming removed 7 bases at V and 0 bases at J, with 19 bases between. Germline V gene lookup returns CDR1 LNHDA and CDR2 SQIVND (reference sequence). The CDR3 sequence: CASTKRPDTSSYNEQFF. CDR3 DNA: TGTGCCAGTACCAAACGCCCGGACACCAGCTCCTACAATGAGCAGTTCTTC.

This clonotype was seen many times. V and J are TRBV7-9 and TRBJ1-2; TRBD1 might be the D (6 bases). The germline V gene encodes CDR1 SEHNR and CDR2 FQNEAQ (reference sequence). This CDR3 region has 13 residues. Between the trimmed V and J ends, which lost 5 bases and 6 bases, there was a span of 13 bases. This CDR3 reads CASSPRGGDGYTF. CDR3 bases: TGTGCCAGCAGCCCTAGGGGGGGCGATGGCTACACCTTC. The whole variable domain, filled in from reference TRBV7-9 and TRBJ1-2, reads DTGVSQNPRHKITKRGQNVTFRCDPISEHNRLYWYRQTLGQGPEFLTYFQNEAQLEKSRLLSDRFSAERPKGSFSTLEIQRTEQGDSAMYLCASSPRGGDGYTFGSGTRLTVV.

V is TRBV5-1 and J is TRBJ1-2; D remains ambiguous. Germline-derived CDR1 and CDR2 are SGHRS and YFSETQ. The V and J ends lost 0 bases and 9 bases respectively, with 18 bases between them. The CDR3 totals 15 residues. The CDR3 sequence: CASSLAPGSSQSYTF. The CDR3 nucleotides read TGCGCCAGCAGCTTGGCCCCGGGGAGCTCTCAAAGCTACACCTTC.

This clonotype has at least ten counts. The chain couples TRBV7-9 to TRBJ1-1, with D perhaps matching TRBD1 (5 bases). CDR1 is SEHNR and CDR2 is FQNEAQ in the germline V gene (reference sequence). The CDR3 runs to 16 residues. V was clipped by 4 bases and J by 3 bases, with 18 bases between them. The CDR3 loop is CASSYFRTTRDTEAFF. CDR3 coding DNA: TGTGCCAGCAGCTACTTTCGGACAACCCGGGACACTGAAGCTTTCTTT.

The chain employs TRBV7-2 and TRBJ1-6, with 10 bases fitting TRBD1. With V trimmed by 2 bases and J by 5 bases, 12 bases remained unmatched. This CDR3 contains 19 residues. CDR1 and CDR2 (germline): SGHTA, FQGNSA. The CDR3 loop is CASSLWRTGGVFNNSPLHF. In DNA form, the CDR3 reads TGTGCCAGCAGCTTATGGCGGACAGGGGGTGTCTTCAATAATTCACCCCTCCACTTT.

This CDR3 reads CASSFGGTGRASTEAFF. CDR3 DNA sequence: TGTGCCAGCAGCTTTGGGGGAACAGGGCGCGCGAGCACTGAAGCTTTCTTT. The chain employs TRBV11-2 and TRBJ1-1; D possibly corresponds to TRBD1 (6 bases). CDR1 and CDR2 from the germline V gene are SGHAT and FQNNGV. V lost 3 bases to trimming and J lost 4 bases, with 21 bases between them. There are 17 residues in the CDR3.